This T cell receptor beta chain was sequenced during a study of blood T cell repertoires in COVID-19. The overall study: COVID-19 samples, acute and convalescent, were from the United States, Italy and Spain.

This clone was found a few times. This CDR3 contains 14 residues. Trimming left V 5 bases short and J 3 bases short, with 11 bases between. Germline assignment: CDR1 SEHNR and CDR2 FQNEAQ (reference sequence). In the study's own analysis: Quantification of nucleated cells was approximated via reference gene primer amplification. Sequencing used immunoSEQ multiplex PCR; TCRdb keeps in-frame clones, though not all of them. D and trimming come from the DNA, and the V and J calls and clone size come from that table. This table holds about 310,000 clones, around 87% found once. The rearrangement links TRBV7-9 to TRBJ1-5; D is undetermined. This receptor was identified in a man between 45 and 60 years old with active or convalescent COVID-19. Sequenced input: peripheral blood. The CDR3 DNA is TGTGCCAGCAGCCTCGCCGGGTACAATCAGCCCCAGCATTTT. Protein sequence: CASSLAGYNQPQHF.